Detailed here is one TCR beta chain. V lost 1 base to trimming and J lost 4 bases; unmatched junction nucleotides: 14. The CDR3 contains 18 residues. Germline V gene data show CDR1 as LGHNA and CDR2 as YNFKEQ. This record comes from a study of CD8 T cells in Susac syndrome. The RNA, about 0.5 to 1 ug, was put through reverse transcription using random hexamers. Via MiXCR, TCRdb re-called the immunoSEQ multiplex PCR reads, giving one row per CDR3 protein. The top ten clones hold roughly 0.094% of a sample with fewer than 150,000 distinct CDR3 sequences, 85% to 95% of them seen once. The J gene is TRBJ1-2, the V gene TRBV4-2, with TRBD1 matching over 8 bases. The material sequenced was CD4+ T cells from PBMCs. The receptor comes from a human donor with multiple sclerosis. Here the CDR3 DNA reads TGTGCCAGCAGCCAAGTCGTCAGGGGGCGCGAATTGGGCTATGGCTACACCTTC. Its translation is CASSQVVRGRELGYGYTF.